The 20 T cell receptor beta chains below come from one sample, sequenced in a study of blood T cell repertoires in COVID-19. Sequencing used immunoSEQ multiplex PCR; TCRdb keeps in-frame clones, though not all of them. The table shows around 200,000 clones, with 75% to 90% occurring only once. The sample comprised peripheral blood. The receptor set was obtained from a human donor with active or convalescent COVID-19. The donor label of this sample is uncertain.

CDR3 residues: CATSVPGGPDTQYF. CDR3 DNA: TGTGCCACCAGTGTCCCGGGGGGCCCAGATACGCAGTATTTT. V and J are TRBV24-1 and TRBJ2-3, with D tentatively TRBD2 (7 bases). The CDR3 totals 14 residues. Germline V CDR1 and CDR2: KGHDR, SFDVKD. Trimming removed 5 bases from V and 4 bases from J, with 12 bases in between.

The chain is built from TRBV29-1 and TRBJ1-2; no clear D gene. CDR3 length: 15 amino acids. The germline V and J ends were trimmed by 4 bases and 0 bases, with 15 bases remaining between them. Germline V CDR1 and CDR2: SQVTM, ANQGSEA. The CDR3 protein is CSVVVAASPNYGYTF. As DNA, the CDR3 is TGCAGCGTTGTTGTCGCGGCATCCCCTAACTATGGCTACACCTTC.

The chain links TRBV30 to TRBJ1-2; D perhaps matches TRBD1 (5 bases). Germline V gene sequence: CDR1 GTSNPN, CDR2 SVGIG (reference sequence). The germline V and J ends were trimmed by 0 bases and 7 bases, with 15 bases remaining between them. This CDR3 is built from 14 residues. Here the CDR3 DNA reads TGTGCCTGGAGTGTTGAGAGCGACAGAGGTGGCTACACCTTC. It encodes CAWSVESDRGGYTF. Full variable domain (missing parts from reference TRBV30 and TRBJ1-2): SQTIHQWPATLVQPVGSPLSLECTVEGTSNPNLYWYRQAAGRGLQLLFYSVGIGQISSEVPQNLSASRPQDRQFILSSKKLLLSDSGFYLCAWSVESDRGGYTFGSGTRLTVV.

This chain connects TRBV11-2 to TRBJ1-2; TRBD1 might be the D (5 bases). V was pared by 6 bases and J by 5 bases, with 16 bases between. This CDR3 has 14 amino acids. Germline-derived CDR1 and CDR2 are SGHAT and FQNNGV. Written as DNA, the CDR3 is TGTGCCAGCAGTGTGGGGGGGTTGCCTTATGGCTACACCTTC. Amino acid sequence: CASSVGGLPYGYTF.

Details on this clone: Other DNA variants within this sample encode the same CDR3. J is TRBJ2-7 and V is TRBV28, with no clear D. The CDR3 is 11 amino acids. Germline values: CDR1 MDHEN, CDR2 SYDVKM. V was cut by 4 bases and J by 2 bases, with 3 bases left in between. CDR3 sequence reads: CASSSTYEQYF. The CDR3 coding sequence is TGTGCCAGCAGTTCCACCTACGAGCAGTACTTC.

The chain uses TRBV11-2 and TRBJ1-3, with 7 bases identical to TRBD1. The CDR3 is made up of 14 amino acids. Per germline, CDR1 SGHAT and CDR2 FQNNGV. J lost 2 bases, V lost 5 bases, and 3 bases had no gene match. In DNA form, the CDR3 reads TGTGCCAGCAGCGAACAGGGGCCTGGAAACACCATATATTTT. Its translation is CASSEQGPGNTIYF.

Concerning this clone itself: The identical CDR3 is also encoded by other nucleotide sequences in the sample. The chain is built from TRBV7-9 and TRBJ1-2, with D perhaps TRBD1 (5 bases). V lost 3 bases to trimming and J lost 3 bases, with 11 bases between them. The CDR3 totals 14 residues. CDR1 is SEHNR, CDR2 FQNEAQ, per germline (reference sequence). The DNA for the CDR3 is TGTGCCAGCAGCTTGCGGGGGAGCGACTATGGCTACACCTTC. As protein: CASSLRGSDYGYTF.

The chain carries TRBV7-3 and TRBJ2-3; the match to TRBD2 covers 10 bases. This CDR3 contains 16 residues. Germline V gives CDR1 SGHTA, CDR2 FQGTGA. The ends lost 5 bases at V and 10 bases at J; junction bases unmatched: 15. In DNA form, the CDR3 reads TGTGCCAGCAGCCCCAGGCCACTAGCGGGGCCTCTTTCGCAGTATTTT. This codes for CASSPRPLAGPLSQYF.

CDR3 loop: CASSYAQGLLNEQFF. Written as DNA, the CDR3 is TGTGCCAGCAGTTACGCACAGGGGTTATTAAATGAGCAGTTCTTC. The V call is TRBV6-2 or TRBV6-3, the J call TRBJ2-1; 7 bases line up with TRBD1. The length of the CDR3 is 15 residues. Germline V lookup: CDR1 MNHEY, CDR2 SVGEGT. J was trimmed by 7 bases and V by 2 bases; bases with no gene match: 8.

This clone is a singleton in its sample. CDR3 amino acids: CASSKTGRLEWEKLFF. Here the CDR3 DNA reads TGTGCCAGTAGTAAGACAGGGAGATTGGAGTGGGAAAAACTGTTTTTT. The V and J genes are TRBV19 and TRBJ1-4, with 7 bases that match TRBD1. CDR3 length: 16 residues. J gave up 8 bases and V 4 bases, and 13 bases lay outside the gene matches. Germline values: CDR1 LNHDA, CDR2 SQIVND (reference sequence).

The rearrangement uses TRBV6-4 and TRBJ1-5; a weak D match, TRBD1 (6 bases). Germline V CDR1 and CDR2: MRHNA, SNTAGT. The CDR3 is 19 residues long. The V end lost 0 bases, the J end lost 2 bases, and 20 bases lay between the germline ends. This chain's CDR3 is CASSDSDPQGPVGNQPQHF. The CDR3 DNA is TGTGCCAGCAGTGACTCGGACCCCCAGGGGCCCGTGGGCAATCAGCCCCAGCATTTT.

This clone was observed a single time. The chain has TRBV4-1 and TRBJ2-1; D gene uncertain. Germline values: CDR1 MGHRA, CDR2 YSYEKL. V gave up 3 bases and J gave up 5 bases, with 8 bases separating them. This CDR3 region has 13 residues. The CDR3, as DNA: TGCGCCAGCAGCCACCGTGACAACAATGAGCAGTTCTTC. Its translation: CASSHRDNNEQFF.

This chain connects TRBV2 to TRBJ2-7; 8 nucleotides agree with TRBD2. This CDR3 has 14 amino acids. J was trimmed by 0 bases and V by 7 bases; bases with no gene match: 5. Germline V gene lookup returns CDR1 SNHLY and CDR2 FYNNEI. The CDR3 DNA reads TGTGCCAGCAATCTAGCGGGTAGCTCCTACGAGCAGTACTTC. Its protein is CASNLAGSSYEQYF.

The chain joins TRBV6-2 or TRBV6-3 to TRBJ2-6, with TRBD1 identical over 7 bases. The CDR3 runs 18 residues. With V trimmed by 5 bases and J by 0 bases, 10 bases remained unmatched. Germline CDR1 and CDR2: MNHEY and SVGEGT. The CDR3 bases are TGTGCCAGCAGTCTAAGACAGGGATGGGTCTCTGGGGCCAACGTCCTGACTTTC. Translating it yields CASSLRQGWVSGANVLTF.

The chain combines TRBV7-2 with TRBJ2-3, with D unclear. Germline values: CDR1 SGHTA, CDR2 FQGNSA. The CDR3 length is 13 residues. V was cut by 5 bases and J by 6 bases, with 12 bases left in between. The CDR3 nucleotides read TGTGCCAGCAGCCCTTTGCTCGGGGATACGCAGTATTTT. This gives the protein CASSPLLGDTQYF. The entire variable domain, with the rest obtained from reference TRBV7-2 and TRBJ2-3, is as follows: GAGVSQSPSNKVTEKGKDVELRCDPISGHTALYWYRQSLGQGLEFLIYFQGNSAPDKSGLPSDRFSAERTGGSVSTLTIQRTQQEDSAVYLCASSPLLGDTQYFGPGTRLTVL.

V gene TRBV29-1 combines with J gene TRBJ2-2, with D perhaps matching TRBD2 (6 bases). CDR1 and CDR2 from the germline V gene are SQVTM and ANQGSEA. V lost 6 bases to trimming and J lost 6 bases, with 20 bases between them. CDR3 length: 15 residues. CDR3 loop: CSVDGGNGRPGELFF. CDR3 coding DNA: TGCAGCGTGGATGGGGGGAATGGTAGGCCCGGGGAGCTGTTTTTT.

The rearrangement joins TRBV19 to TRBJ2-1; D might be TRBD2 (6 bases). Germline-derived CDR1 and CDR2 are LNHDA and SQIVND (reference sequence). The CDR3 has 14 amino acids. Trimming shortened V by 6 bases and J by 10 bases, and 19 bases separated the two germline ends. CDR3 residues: CASSPIGGKLEQFF. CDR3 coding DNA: TGTGCCAGTAGCCCCATAGGCGGGAAATTAGAGCAGTTCTTC.

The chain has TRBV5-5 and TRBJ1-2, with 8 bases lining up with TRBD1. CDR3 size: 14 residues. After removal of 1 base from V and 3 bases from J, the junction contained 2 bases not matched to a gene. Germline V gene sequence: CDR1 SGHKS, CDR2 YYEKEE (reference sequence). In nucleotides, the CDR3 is TGTGCCAGCAGCTTGTGGGGACAGGACTATGGCTACACCTTC. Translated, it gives CASSLWGQDYGYTF.

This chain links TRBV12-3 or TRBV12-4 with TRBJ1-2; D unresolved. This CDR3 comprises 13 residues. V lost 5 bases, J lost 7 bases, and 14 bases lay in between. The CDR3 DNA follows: TGTGCCAGCAGTGTTGGTGCCCGGGGTGGCTACACCTTC. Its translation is CASSVGARGGYTF.

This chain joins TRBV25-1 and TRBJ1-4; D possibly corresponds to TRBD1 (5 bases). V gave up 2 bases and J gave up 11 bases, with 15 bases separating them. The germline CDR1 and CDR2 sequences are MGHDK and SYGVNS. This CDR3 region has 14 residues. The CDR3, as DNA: TGTGCCAGCAGTGAAGGGACGCTCGGGAGGAAACTGTTTTTT. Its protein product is CASSEGTLGRKLFF. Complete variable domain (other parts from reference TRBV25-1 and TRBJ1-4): EADIYQTPRYLVIGTGKKITLECSQTMGHDKMYWYQQDPGMELHLIHYSYGVNSTEKGDLSSESTVSRIRTEHFPLTLESARPSHTSQYLCASSEGTLGRKLFFGSGTQLSVL.